This TCR beta chain was obtained from a study of blood T cells in healthy people across ages. For the study at large: Every two T cells gave about one barcoded beta molecule via template switching.

Isolated per sample were at least 7 million PBMCs. The second PCR ran about 6 to 12 cycles with a sample-barcoded 5' primer and J-beta primers. Samples each returned at least 3 million CDR3-containing paired-end reads. TCRdb redid the calling of the 5' RACE reads with MiXCR, one entry per CDR3 protein. The sample lists hundreds of thousands of distinct CDR3 sequences, about 32% occurring once. This clonotype was counted at least ten times. The receptor was derived from a woman older than 75 in good health. The sequenced material came from blood.

CDR3 sequence reads: CASSLSGGTSRFNEQFF. CDR3 coding DNA: TGTGCCAGCTCACTGAGCGGGGGGACTTCTCGTTTCAATGAGCAGTTCTTC. This sequence joins TRBV18 and TRBJ2-1; 9 positions match TRBD2. Looked up from germline, CDR1 is KGHSH and CDR2 is LQKENI. The CDR3 contains 17 residues. The trim removed 4 bases at V and 6 bases at J, leaving 13 bases unmatched.